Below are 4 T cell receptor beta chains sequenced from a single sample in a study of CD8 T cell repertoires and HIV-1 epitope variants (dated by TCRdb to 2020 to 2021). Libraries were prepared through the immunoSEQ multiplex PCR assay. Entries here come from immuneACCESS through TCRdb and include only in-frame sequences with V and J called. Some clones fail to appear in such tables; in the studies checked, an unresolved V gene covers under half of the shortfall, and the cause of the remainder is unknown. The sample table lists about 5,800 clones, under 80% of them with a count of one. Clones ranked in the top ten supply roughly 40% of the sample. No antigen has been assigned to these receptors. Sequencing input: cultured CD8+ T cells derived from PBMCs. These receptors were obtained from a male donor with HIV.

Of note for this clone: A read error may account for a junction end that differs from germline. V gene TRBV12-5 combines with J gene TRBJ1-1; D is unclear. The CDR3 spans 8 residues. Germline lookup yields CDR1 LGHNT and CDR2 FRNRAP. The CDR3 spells CVTRGAFF. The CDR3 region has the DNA TGCGTCACGCGAGGCGCTTTCTTT.

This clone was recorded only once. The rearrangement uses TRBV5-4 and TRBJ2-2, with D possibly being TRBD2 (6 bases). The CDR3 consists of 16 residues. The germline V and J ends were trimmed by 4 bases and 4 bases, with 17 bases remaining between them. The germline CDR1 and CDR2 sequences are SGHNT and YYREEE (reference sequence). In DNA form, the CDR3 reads TGTGCCAGCAGCCCAGGGCGCGCGGGGAGCACCGGGGAGCTGTTTTTT. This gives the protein CASSPGRAGSTGELFF.

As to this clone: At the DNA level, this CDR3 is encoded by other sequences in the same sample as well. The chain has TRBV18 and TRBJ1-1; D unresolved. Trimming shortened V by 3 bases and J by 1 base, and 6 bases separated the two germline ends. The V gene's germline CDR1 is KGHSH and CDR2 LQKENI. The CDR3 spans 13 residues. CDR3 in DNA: TGTGCCAGCTCACCGGGAGCGAACACTGAAGCTTTCTTT. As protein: CASSPGANTEAFF.

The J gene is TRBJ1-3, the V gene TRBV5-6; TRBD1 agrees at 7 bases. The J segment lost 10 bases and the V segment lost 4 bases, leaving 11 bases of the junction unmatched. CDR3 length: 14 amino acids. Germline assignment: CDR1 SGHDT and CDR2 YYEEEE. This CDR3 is CASSDWTGPMTIYF. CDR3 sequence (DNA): TGTGCCAGCAGCGACTGGACAGGCCCGATGACCATATATTTT.